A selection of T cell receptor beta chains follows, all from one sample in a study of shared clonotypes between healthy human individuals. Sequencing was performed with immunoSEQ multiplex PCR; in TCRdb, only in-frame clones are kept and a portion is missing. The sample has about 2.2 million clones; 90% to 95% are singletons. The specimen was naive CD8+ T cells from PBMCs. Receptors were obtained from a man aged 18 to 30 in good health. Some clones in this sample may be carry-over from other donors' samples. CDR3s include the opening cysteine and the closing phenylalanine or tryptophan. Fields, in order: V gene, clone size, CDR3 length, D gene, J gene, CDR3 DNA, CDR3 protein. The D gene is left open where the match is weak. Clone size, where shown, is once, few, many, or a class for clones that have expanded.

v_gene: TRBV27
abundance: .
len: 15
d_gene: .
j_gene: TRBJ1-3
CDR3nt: TGTGCCAGCAGTCCTCGAACAGGGTACGGAAACACCATATATTTT
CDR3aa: CASSPRTGYGNTIYF

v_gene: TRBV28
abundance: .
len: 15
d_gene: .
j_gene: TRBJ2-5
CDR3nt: TGTGCCAGCAGTTTACCAAGACGAGAACAAGAGACCCAGTACTTC
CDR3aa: CASSLPRREQETQYF

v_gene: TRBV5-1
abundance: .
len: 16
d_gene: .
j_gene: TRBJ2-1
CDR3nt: TGCGCCAGCAGCTCCCAAGGGGGAGGTCCCTACAATGAGCAGTTCTTC
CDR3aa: CASSSQGGGPYNEQFF

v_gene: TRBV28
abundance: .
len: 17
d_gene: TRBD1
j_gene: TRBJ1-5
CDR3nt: TGTGCCAGCACCTTAGCCCCCAGACAGGGATACAATCAGCCCCAGCATTTT
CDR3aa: CASTLAPRQGYNQPQHF

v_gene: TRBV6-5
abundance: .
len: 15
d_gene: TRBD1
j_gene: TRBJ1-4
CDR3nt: TGTGCCAGCAGGCCGGGACAGGGCTCTAATGAAAAACTGTTTTTT
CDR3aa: CASRPGQGSNEKLFF

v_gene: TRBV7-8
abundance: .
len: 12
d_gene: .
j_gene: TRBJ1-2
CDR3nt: TGTGCCAGCAGCACCGGGACTTATGGCTACACCTTC
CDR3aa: CASSTGTYGYTF

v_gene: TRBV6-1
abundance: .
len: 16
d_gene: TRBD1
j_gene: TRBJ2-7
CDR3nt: TGTGCCAGCAGTGAATTAAGGGGGACAGGGACCTACGAGCAGTACTTC
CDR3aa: CASSELRGTGTYEQYF

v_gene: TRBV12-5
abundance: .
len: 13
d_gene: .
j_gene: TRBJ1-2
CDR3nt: TGTGCTAGTGGTCCCGGAAGTAACTATGGCTACACCTTC
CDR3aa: CASGPGSNYGYTF

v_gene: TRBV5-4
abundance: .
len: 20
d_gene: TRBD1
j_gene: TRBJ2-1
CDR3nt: TGTGCCAGCAGCTCGACCGAACCTCAGCCGACAGGGGGCATTTACAATGAGCAGTTCTTC
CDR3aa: CASSSTEPQPTGGIYNEQFF

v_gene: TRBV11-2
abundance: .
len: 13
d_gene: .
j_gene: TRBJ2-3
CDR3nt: TGTGCCAGCAGCTTAGAACCCACAGATACGCAGTATTTT
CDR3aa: CASSLEPTDTQYF

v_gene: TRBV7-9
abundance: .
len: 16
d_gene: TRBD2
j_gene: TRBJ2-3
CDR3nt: TGTGCCAGCAGGCCGGGTGGAGCGGGGATTACAGATACGCAGTATTTT
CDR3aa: CASRPGGAGITDTQYF

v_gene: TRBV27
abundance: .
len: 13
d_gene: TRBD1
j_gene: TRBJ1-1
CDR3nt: TGTGCCAGCAGTTTAGACAGGGGCACTGAAGCTTTCTTT
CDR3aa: CASSLDRGTEAFF

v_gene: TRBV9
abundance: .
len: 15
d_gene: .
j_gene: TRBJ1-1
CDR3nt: TGTGCCAGCAGCGTATTCTCGGGCCCGGGGACTGAAGCTTTCTTT
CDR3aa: CASSVFSGPGTEAFF

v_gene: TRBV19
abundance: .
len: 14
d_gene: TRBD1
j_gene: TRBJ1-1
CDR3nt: TGTGCCAGTAGTATCAGGGGGCCGAACACTGAAGCTTTCTTT
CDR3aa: CASSIRGPNTEAFF

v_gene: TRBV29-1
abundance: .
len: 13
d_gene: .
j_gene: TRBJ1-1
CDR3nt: TGCAGCGTTGAACCGGGTATAGGCCCTGAAGCTTTCTTT
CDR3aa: CSVEPGIGPEAFF

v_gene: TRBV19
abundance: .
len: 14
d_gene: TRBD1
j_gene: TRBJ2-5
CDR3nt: TGTGCCAGTAGCCGCCGGACAGGGGATCAGACCCAGTACTTC
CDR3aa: CASSRRTGDQTQYF

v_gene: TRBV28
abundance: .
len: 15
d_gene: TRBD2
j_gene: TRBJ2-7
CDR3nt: TGTGCCAGCAGTCTCCTAGCGGAGCGGGTATACGAGCAGTACTTC
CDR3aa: CASSLLAERVYEQYF

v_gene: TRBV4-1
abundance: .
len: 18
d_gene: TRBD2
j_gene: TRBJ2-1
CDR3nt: TGCGCCAGCAGCCCTTCACCCCGGTATACTAGCGGGAAAAATGAGCAGTTCTTC
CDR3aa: CASSPSPRYTSGKNEQFF

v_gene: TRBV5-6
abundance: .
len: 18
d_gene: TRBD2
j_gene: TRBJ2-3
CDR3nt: TGTGCCAGCAGCTTCGGTAGCGGGAGGACCTCTATCACAGATACGCAGTATTTT
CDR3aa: CASSFGSGRTSITDTQYF

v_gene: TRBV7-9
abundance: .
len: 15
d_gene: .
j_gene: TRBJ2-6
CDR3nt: TGTGCCAGCGGGGGACGGGGGTCTGGGGCCAACGTCCTGACTTTC
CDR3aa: CASGGRGSGANVLTF

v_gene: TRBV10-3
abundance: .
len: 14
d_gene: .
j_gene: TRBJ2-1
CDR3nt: TGTGCCATCAGTTACGGGAGCTCGGTCAATGAGCAGTTCTTC
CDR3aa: CAISYGSSVNEQFF

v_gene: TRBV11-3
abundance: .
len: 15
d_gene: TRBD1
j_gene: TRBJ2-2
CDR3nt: TGTGCCAGCAGCCCGGGACAGGTGGGCACCGGGGAGCTGTTTTTT
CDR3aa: CASSPGQVGTGELFF

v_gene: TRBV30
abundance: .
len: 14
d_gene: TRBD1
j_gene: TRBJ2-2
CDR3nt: TGTGCCTGGACCCGACAGGGAGCCACCGGGGAGCTGTTTTTT
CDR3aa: CAWTRQGATGELFF

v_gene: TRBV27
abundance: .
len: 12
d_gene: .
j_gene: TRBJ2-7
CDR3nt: TGTGCCAGCAGACCTGGGCCCTACGAGCAGTACTTC
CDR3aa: CASRPGPYEQYF

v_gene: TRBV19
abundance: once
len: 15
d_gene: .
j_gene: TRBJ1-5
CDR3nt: TGTGCCAGTAAGCTGATGGAATATAGCAATCAGCCCCAGCATTTT
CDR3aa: CASKLMEYSNQPQHF

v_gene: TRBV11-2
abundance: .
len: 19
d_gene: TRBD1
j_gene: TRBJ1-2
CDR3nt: TGTGCCAGCAGCTTAGATAGGGGGACAGGCCATCAAGCTAACTATGGCTACACCTTC
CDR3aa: CASSLDRGTGHQANYGYTF

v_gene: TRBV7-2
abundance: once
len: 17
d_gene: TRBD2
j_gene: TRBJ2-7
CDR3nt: TGTGCCAGCAGCTCACGAAACTCAGGACTAGCGTCCTACGAGCAGTACTTC
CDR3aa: CASSSRNSGLASYEQYF

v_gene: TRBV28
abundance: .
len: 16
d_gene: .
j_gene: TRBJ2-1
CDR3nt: TGTGCCAGCAGCCTTATCAGGGACGAGGGCCTCTATGAGCAGTTCTTC
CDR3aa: CASSLIRDEGLYEQFF

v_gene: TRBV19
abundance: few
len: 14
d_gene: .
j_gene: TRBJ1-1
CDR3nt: TGTGCCAGTTCGGCAGCCCAGGGTGACACTGAAGCTTTCTTT
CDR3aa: CASSAAQGDTEAFF

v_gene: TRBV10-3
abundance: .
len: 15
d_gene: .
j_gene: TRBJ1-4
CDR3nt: TGTGCCATCAGTCCCAAAACGGGCAGGGATGAAAAACTGTTTTTT
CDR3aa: CAISPKTGRDEKLFF

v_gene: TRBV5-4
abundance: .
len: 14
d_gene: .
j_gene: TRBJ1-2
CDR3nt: TGTGCCAGCAGCTTGATGTGGCGGGACTATGGCTACACCTTC
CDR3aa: CASSLMWRDYGYTF

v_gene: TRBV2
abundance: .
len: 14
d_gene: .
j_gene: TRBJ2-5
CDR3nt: TGTGCCAGCAGTGTGCGGACAGAGAAAGAGACCCAGTACTTC
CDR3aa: CASSVRTEKETQYF

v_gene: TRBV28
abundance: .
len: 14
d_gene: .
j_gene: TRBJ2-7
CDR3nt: TGTGCCAGCAGTTTTCCCCCAGGGGGAGGCGAGCAGTACTTC
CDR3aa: CASSFPPGGGEQYF

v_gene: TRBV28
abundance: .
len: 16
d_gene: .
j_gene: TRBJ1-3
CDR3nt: TGTGCCAGCAGACCTCGGGGGGCAGGTGGTGGAAACACCATATATTTT
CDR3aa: CASRPRGAGGGNTIYF

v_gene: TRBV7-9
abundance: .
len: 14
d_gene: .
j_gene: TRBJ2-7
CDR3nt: TGTGCCAGCAGCTTAGTGGGGACCCCCTACGAGCAGTACTTC
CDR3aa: CASSLVGTPYEQYF

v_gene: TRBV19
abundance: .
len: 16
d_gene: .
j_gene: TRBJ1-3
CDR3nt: TGTGCCAGTAGTATAGATCTATGGGCGAATGGAAACACCATATATTTT
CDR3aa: CASSIDLWANGNTIYF

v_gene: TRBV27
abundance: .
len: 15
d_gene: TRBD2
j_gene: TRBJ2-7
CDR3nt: TGTGCCACCTCAACCGCCCGGGGGGGACCCTACGAGCAGTACTTC
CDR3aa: CATSTARGGPYEQYF